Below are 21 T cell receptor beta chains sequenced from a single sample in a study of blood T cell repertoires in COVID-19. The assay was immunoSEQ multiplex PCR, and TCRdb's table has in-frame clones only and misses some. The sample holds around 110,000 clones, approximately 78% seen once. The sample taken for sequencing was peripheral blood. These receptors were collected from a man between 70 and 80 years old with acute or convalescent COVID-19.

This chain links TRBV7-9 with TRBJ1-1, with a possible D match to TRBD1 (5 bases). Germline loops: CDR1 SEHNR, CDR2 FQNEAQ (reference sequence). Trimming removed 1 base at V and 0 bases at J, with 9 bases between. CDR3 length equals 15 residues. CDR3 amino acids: CASSLGQRMNTEAFF. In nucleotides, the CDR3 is TGTGCCAGCAGCTTAGGACAGCGTATGAACACTGAAGCTTTCTTT.

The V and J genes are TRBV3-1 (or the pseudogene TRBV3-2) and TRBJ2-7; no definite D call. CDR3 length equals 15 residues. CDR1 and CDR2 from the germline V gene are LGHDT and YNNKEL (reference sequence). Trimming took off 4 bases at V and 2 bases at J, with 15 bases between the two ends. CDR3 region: CASSPKAANAYEQYF. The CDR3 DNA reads TGTGCCAGCAGCCCCAAGGCGGCAAACGCCTACGAGCAGTACTTC.

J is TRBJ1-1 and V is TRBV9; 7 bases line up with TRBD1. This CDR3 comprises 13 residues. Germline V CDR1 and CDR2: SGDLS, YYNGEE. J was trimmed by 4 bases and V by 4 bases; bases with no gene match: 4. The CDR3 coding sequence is TGTGCCAGCAGCTCTCCAGGGGGCACTGAAGCTTTCTTT. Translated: CASSSPGGTEAFF.

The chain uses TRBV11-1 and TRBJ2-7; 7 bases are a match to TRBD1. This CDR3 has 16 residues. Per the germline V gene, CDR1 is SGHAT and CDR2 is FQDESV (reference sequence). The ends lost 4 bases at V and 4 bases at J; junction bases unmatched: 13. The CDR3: CASSSDPGTALYEQYF. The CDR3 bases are TGTGCCAGCAGCTCCGACCCCGGGACAGCCCTTTACGAGCAGTACTTC.

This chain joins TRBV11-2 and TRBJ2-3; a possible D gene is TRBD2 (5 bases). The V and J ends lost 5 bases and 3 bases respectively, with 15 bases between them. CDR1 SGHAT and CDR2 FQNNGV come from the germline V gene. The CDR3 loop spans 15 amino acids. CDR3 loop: CASSRWAGNTDTQYF. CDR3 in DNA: TGTGCCAGCAGCCGATGGGCCGGGAATACAGATACGCAGTATTTT. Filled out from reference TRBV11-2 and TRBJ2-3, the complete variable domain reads EAGVAQSPRYKIIEKRQSVAFWCNPISGHATLYWYQQILGQGPKLLIQFQNNGVVDDSQLPKDRFSAERLKGVDSTLKIQPAKLEDSAVYLCASSRWAGNTDTQYFGPGTRLTVL.

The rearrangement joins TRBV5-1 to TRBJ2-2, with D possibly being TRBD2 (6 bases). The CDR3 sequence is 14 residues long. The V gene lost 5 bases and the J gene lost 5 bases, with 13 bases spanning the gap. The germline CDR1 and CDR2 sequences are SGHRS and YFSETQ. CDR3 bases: TGCGCCAGCAGGACCCGGGGAGGTACCGGGGAGCTGTTTTTT. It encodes CASRTRGGTGELFF.

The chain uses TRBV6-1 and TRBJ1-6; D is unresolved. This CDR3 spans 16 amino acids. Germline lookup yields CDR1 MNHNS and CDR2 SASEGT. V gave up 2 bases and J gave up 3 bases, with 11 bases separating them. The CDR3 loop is CASSETPGVYNSPLHF. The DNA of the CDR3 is TGTGCCAGCAGTGAAACCCCCGGGGTCTATAATTCACCCCTCCACTTT.

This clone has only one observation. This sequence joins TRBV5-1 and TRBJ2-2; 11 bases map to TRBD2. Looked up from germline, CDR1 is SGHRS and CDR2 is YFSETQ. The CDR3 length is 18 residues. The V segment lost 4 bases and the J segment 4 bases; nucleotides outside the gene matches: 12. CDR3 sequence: CASSPGTSGVVGTGELFF. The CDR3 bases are TGCGCCAGCAGCCCGGGGACTAGCGGTGTGGTGGGCACCGGGGAGCTGTTTTTT.

The chain's CDR3 is CASTRQRTDTQYF. The CDR3 nucleotides read TGTGCCAGCACCCGACAGCGCACAGATACGCAGTATTTT. This chain uses TRBV2 with TRBJ2-3, with D possibly matching TRBD1 (5 bases). CDR1 is SNHLY and CDR2 is FYNNEI in the germline V gene. V gave up 7 bases and J gave up 1 base, with 9 bases separating them. CDR3 length: 13 residues. Together with reference TRBV2 and TRBJ2-3, the CDR3 gives the full variable domain: EPEVTQTPSHQVTQMGQEVILRCVPISNHLYFYWYRQILGQKVEFLVSFYNNEISEKSEIFDDQFSVERPDGSNFTLKIRSTKLEDSAMYFCASTRQRTDTQYFGPGTRLTVL.

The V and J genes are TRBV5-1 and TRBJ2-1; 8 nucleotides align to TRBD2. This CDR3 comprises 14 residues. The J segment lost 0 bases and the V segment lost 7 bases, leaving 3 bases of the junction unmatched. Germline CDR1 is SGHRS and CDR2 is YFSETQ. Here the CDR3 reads CASGGTSSYNEQFF. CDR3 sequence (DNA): TGCGCCAGCGGCGGGACTAGCTCCTACAATGAGCAGTTCTTC.

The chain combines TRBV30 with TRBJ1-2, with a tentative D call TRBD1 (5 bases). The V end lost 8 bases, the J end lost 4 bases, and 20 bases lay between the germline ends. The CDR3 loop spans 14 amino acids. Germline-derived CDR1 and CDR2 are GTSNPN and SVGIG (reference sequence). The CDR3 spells CAQRKADKIYGYTF. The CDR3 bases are TGTGCCCAGCGTAAGGCGGACAAAATCTATGGCTACACCTTC.

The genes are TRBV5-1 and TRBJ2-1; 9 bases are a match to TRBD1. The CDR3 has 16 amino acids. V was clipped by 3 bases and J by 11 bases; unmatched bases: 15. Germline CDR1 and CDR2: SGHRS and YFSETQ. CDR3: CASSSQGQGLSKQQFF. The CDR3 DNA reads TGCGCCAGCAGCTCCCAGGGACAGGGATTGTCTAAGCAGCAGTTCTTC.

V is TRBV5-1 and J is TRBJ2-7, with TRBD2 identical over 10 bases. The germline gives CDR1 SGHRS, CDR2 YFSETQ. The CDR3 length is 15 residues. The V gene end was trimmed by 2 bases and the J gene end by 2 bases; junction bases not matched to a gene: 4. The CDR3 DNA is TGCGCCAGCAGCTTCCTAGCGGGGGCTACCTACGAGCAGTACTTC. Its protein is CASSFLAGATYEQYF.

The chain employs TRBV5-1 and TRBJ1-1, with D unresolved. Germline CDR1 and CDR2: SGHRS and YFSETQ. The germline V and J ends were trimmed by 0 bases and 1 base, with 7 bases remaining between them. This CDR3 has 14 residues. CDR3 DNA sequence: TGCGCCAGCAGCTTGGGGGCCTCGAACACTGAAGCTTTCTTT. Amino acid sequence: CASSLGASNTEAFF.

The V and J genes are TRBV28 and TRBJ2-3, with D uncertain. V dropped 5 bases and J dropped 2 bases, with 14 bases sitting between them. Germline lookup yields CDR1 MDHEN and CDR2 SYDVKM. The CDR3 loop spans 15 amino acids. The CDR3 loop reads CASSPGLGLTDTQYF. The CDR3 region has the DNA TGTGCCAGCAGTCCTGGGCTGGGCCTCACAGATACGCAGTATTTT.

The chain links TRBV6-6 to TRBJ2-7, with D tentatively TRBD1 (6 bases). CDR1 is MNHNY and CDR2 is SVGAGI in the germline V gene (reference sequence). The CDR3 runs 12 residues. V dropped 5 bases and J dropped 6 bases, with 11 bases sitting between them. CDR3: CASSGRTAEQYF. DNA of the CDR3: TGTGCCAGCAGTGGCCGGACAGCCGAGCAGTACTTC.

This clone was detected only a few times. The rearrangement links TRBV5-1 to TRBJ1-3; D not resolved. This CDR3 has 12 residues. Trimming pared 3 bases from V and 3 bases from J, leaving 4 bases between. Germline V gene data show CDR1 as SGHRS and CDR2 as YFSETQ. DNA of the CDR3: TGCGCCAGCAGCTCGGGTGGAAACACCATATATTTT. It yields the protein CASSSGGNTIYF. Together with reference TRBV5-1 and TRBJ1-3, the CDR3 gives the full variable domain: KAGVTQTPRYLIKTRGQQVTLSCSPISGHRSVSWYQQTPGQGLQFLFEYFSETQRNKGNFPGRFSGRQFSNSRSEMNVSTLELGDSALYLCASSSGGNTIYFGEGSWLTVV.

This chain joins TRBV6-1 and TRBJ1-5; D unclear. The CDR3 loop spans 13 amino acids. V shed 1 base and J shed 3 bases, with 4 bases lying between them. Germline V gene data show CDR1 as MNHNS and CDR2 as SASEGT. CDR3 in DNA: TGTGCCAGCAGTGAAGACACCAATCAGCCCCAGCATTTT. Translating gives CASSEDTNQPQHF.

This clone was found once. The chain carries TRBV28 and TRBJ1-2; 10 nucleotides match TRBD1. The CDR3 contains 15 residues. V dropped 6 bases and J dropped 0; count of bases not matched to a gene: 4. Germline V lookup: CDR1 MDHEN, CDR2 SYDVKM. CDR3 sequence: CASSRQGAANYGYTF. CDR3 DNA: TGTGCCAGCAGCCGACAGGGGGCCGCTAACTATGGCTACACCTTC.

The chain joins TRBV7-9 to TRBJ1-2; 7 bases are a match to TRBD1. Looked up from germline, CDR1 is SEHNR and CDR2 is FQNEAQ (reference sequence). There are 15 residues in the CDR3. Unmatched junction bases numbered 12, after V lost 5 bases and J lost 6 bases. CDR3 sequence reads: CASSDDREAFHGYTF. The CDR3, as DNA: TGTGCCAGCAGCGATGACAGGGAGGCTTTTCATGGCTACACCTTC. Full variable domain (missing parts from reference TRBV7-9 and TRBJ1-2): DTGVSQNPRHKITKRGQNVTFRCDPISEHNRLYWYRQTLGQGPEFLTYFQNEAQLEKSRLLSDRFSAERPKGSFSTLEIQRTEQGDSAMYLCASSDDREAFHGYTFGSGTRLTVV.

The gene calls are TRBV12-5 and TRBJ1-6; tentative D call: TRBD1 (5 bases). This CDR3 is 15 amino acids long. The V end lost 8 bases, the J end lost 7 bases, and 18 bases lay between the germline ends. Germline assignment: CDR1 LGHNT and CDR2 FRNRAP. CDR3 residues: CASQATTVPNSPLHF. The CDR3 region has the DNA TGTGCTAGTCAGGCGACGACAGTGCCAAATTCACCCCTCCACTTT. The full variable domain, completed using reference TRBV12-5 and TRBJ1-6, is DARVTQTPRHKVTEMGQEVTMRCQPILGHNTVFWYRQTMMQGLELLAYFRNRAPLDDSGMPKDRFSAEMPDATLATLKIQPSEPRDSAVYFCASQATTVPNSPLHFGNGTRLTVT.